A single sample is the source of the 28 T cell receptor beta chains below, sequenced in a study of blood T cells in healthy people across ages. Primed by a sample-barcoded 5' primer and a J-beta primer mix, a second PCR proceeded for about 7 to 11 cycles. TCRdb ran MiXCR on the 5' RACE reads and lists one entry per CDR3 protein. The data show around 1.5 million distinct CDR3 sequences, around 36% seen once. Specimen: blood. These receptors were obtained from a woman aged 30 to 39 in good health.

The chain combines TRBV5-1 with TRBJ2-7; D not resolved. Germline V gives CDR1 SGHRS, CDR2 YFSETQ. Trimming removed 5 bases at V and 6 bases at J, with 12 bases between. This CDR3 has 12 residues. CDR3 loop: CASRGPSGEQYF. The DNA of the CDR3 is TGCGCCAGCAGAGGACCGTCCGGCGAGCAGTACTTC.

This clonotype occurred a few times. The rearrangement joins TRBV3-1 to TRBJ2-3; D could derive from TRBD1 or TRBD2 (5 bases each). The CDR3 runs 16 residues. Germline-derived CDR1 and CDR2 are LGHDT and YNNKEL (reference sequence). Trimming took 0 bases from V and 5 from J, leaving 15 bases between them. The CDR3 coding sequence is TGTGCCAGCAGCCAAGATACGGGACCCCGGGGAGATACGCAGTATTTT. Protein product: CASSQDTGPRGDTQYF.

This chain links TRBV10-3 with TRBJ2-5; D remains unclear. The J call may be wrong; the DNA end is better matched by TRBJ2-7. Germline V lookup: CDR1 ENHRY, CDR2 SYGVKD. The CDR3 sequence is 12 residues long. The CDR3 coding sequence is TGTGCCATCAGCCTTACTACCTACGAGCAGTACTTC. This codes for CAISLTTYEQYF.

This clonotype was detected a few times. The chain recombines TRBV5-1 with TRBJ2-7, with 7 bases identical to TRBD2. CDR3 length: 14 amino acids. Germline-derived CDR1 and CDR2 are SGHRS and YFSETQ. V lost 0 bases, J lost 3 bases, and 3 bases stayed unmatched. Here the CDR3 reads CASSLVGRFYEQYF. CDR3 coding DNA: TGCGCCAGCAGCTTGGTCGGGAGGTTCTACGAGCAGTACTTC.

The rearrangement uses TRBV6-5 and TRBJ1-2, with D unresolved. The germline V gene has CDR1 MNHEY and CDR2 SVGAGI. The CDR3 length is 13 residues. V lost 7 bases, J lost 8 bases, and 17 bases lay in between. The DNA for the CDR3 is TGTGCCAGCAAGGCCGGCAACCAGAGAGGCTACACCTTC. It specifies CASKAGNQRGYTF.

The DNA for the CDR3 is TGTGCCAGTCTGAGAGGACAGGGGGTGAAGCAGTACTTC. Its translation: CASLRGQGVKQYF. J is TRBJ2-7 and V is TRBV2; 10 bases are a match to TRBD1. Germline lookup yields CDR1 SNHLY and CDR2 FYNNEI. The CDR3 is 13 amino acids. V dropped 9 bases and J dropped 8; count of bases not matched to a gene: 10.

This clonotype was seen more than once but under ten times. The rearrangement links TRBV4-1 to TRBJ1-1; possibly TRBD1 for D (6 bases). V was pared by 1 base and J by 10 bases, with 19 bases between. Germline V gene sequence: CDR1 MGHRA, CDR2 YSYEKL. This CDR3 comprises 15 residues. This chain's CDR3 is CASSQVFLGASVAFF. The CDR3 DNA is TGCGCCAGCAGCCAAGTGTTCCTGGGGGCGAGTGTAGCTTTCTTT.

The chain carries TRBV20-1 and TRBJ1-2, with D perhaps TRBD1 (6 bases). The V end lost 5 bases, the J end lost 3 bases, and 13 bases lay between the germline ends. CDR1 and CDR2 from the germline V gene are DFQATT and SNEGSKA (reference sequence). This CDR3 is built from 13 residues. The CDR3 is CSAPDSLDYGYTF. The CDR3 region has the DNA TGCAGTGCTCCGGACAGCTTGGACTATGGCTACACCTTC.

This clonotype was observed at least ten times. The chain joins TRBV20-1 to TRBJ2-1; 14 bases match TRBD2. Germline loops: CDR1 DFQATT, CDR2 SNEGSKA (reference sequence). Trimming removed 5 bases from V and 6 bases from J; junction bases left unmatched: 3. CDR3 size: 14 residues. CDR3 amino acids: CSAGGTSGGNEQFF. The CDR3, as DNA: TGCAGTGCTGGGGGGACTAGCGGGGGCAATGAGCAGTTCTTC.

The genes are TRBV7-3 and TRBJ2-2, with TRBD2 identical over 9 bases. V trimming: 2 bases; J trimming: 5 bases; junction bases outside the gene matches: 9. Germline loops: CDR1 SGHTA, CDR2 FQGTGA. CDR3 size: 17 residues. CDR3 sequence: CASSLFVSAGGTGELFF. CDR3 DNA sequence: TGTGCCAGCAGCTTATTCGTCTCGGCGGGAGGGACCGGGGAGCTGTTTTTT.

Of note for this clonotype: A much larger clone lies a single base off, so this may be a read error. The V and J genes are TRBV10-3 and TRBJ2-7, with D perhaps given as TRBD1 or TRBD2 (5 bases each). Germline V lookup: CDR1 ENHRY, CDR2 SYGVKD. This CDR3 is built from 14 residues. The ends were cut back, 8 bases at V and 4 bases at J, with 18 bases in the middle. CDR3 protein: CAIGDQASRYEQYF. The CDR3 nucleotides are TGTGCCATCGGGGACCAGGCAAGTAGGTACGAGCAGTACTTC.

This clonotype was counted a few times. CDR3 sequence reads: CASSPVWGNSYEQYF. The CDR3, as DNA: TGTGCCAGCAGCCCCGTATGGGGGAACTCCTACGAGCAGTACTTC. V gene TRBV3-1 combines with J gene TRBJ2-7, with D perhaps matching TRBD1 or TRBD2 (5 bases each). Germline CDR1 is LGHDT and CDR2 is YNNKEL (reference sequence). V was clipped by 4 bases and J by 0 bases, with 13 bases between them. The CDR3 extends over 15 amino acids.

About this clonotype: A much larger clone lies a single base off, so this may be a read error. The V call is TRBV20-1, the J call TRBJ2-7; D tentatively fits TRBD1 or TRBD2 (5 bases each). The CDR3 runs to 14 residues. V was cut by 1 base and J by 5 bases, with 15 bases left in between. Germline values: CDR1 DFQATT, CDR2 SNEGSKA (reference sequence). CDR3 sequence (DNA): TGCAGTGCTAGAGGGGGGTGGCTGTCTGACGAGCAGTACTTC. It translates to CSARGGWLSDEQYF.

This clonotype was seen only a few times. The chain uses TRBV7-8 and TRBJ1-4; no definite D call. V was trimmed by 1 base and J by 6 bases, leaving 9 bases between them. CDR1 is SGHVS, CDR2 FQNEAQ, per germline. The CDR3 totals 14 residues. In DNA form, the CDR3 reads TGTGCCAGCAGCTTAGAAGTACAGTATGAAAAACTGTTTTTT. Amino acids: CASSLEVQYEKLFF.

This sequence joins TRBV6-5 and TRBJ2-2; D is perhaps TRBD1 (6 bases). This CDR3 has 16 residues. The germline gives CDR1 MNHEY, CDR2 SVGAGI. Trimming shortened V by 0 bases and J by 1 base, and 9 bases separated the two germline ends. The CDR3 coding sequence is TGTGCCAGCAGTTACTCGAGAGGGGGGAACACCGGGGAGCTGTTTTTT. This sequence encodes CASSYSRGGNTGELFF.

The sample holds a few counts of this clonotype. The chain combines TRBV20-1 with TRBJ1-2; the D gene is possibly TRBD1 (5 bases). CDR3 length: 12 amino acids. Looked up from germline, CDR1 is DFQATT and CDR2 is SNEGSKA (reference sequence). V dropped 3 bases and J dropped 2 bases, with 7 bases sitting between them. CDR3 DNA sequence: TGCAGTGCTAGTGCAGGGAACTATGGCTACACCTTC. It is translated as CSASAGNYGYTF.

A few counts support this clonotype. The CDR3 here is CSARYRGSGTGELFF. As DNA, the CDR3 is TGCAGTGCTAGATACAGGGGATCGGGCACCGGGGAGCTGTTTTTT. The J gene is TRBJ2-2, the V gene TRBV20-1; TRBD1 matches at 7 bases. V shed 2 bases, J shed 4 bases, and the junction held 7 bases outside the gene matches. The CDR3 sequence is 15 residues long. Germline loops: CDR1 DFQATT, CDR2 SNEGSKA (reference sequence).

V is TRBV3-1 and J is TRBJ2-5; 9 bases are shared with TRBD2. The CDR3 is made up of 15 amino acids. CDR1 LGHDT and CDR2 YNNKEL come from the germline V gene (reference sequence). Germline trimming cut 4 bases from V and 2 bases from J; bases unmatched to any gene: 5. CDR3 in DNA: TGTGCCAGCAGCCCGGGACTAGCTATACAAGAGACCCAGTACTTC. As protein: CASSPGLAIQETQYF.

This clonotype came up a few times. The rearrangement joins TRBV7-8 to TRBJ2-4, with D hard to call. The CDR3 runs 17 residues. CDR1 is SGHVS, CDR2 FQNEAQ, per germline. V lost 0 bases, J lost 2 bases, and 14 bases lay in between. CDR3 sequence: CASSLARSRQPKNIQYF. The CDR3 DNA follows: TGTGCCAGCAGCTTAGCGAGGAGCCGGCAGCCCAAAAACATTCAGTACTTC.

This clonotype was detected only a few times. V is TRBV20-1 and J is TRBJ1-2; tentative D call: TRBD1 (5 bases). V shed 4 bases and J shed 5 bases, with 11 bases lying between them. The CDR3 covers 12 residues. Germline V gene sequence: CDR1 DFQATT, CDR2 SNEGSKA (reference sequence). The CDR3 loop is CSATREGYGYTF. CDR3 bases: TGCAGTGCTACTCGTGAGGGGTATGGCTACACCTTC.

This clonotype occurred many times. The chain is built from TRBV29-1 and TRBJ2-3, with no clear D. CDR1 SQVTM and CDR2 ANQGSEA come from the germline V gene. The CDR3 contains 12 residues. Trimming took 4 bases from V and 2 from J, leaving 7 bases between them. CDR3 in amino acids: CSVVLYTDTQYF. The CDR3 bases are TGCAGCGTTGTACTATACACAGATACGCAGTATTTT.

This chain connects TRBV20-1 to TRBJ2-1; possible D gene TRBD2, 6 bases. In germline, CDR1 is DFQATT, CDR2 SNEGSKA (reference sequence). The CDR3 contains 13 residues. Trimming cost V 6 bases and J 5 bases, with 14 bases left between them. The CDR3, as DNA: TGCAGTGCCGACGGGACTGCCAACAATGAGCAGTTCTTC. Amino acid sequence: CSADGTANNEQFF.

This clonotype was counted between two and nine times. The V and J genes are TRBV7-2 and TRBJ2-7; TRBD2 matches at 10 bases. Per germline, CDR1 SGHTA and CDR2 FQGNSA. The ends lost 0 bases at V and 2 bases at J; junction bases unmatched: 1. The CDR3 spans 15 residues. The CDR3 DNA reads as TGTGCCAGCAGCTTAGCAAGCGGGGGGGCCTACGAGCAGTACTTC. It specifies CASSLASGGAYEQYF.

With regard to this clonotype: Given a much more abundant clone one base away, this may be a read error. The J gene is TRBJ2-7, the V gene TRBV13, with D possibly matching TRBD1 (5 bases). Germline values: CDR1 PRHDT, CDR2 FYEKMQ (reference sequence). The CDR3 is 14 amino acids. CDR3 region: CASSPLVGQVERYF. In nucleotides, the CDR3 is TGTGCCAGCAGCCCCCTGGTGGGGCAGGTCGAGCGGTACTTC.

The gene calls are TRBV20-1 and TRBJ1-5, with D possibly matching TRBD1 (5 bases). Trimming removed 3 bases from V and 2 bases from J, with 17 bases in between. The CDR3 contains 16 residues. CDR1 DFQATT and CDR2 SNEGSKA come from the germline V gene (reference sequence). Written as DNA, the CDR3 is TGCAGTGCTAGGCGACAGCTGTTTAAGGGCAATCAGCCCCAGCATTTT. Residues: CSARRQLFKGNQPQHF.

This chain links TRBV27 with TRBJ1-5, with D hard to call. Germline V gene lookup returns CDR1 MNHEY and CDR2 SMNVEV (reference sequence). CDR3 length equals 13 residues. V was trimmed by 4 bases and J by 6 bases, leaving 10 bases between them. CDR3 protein: CASSSYKGQPQHF. CDR3 DNA sequence: TGTGCCAGCAGTTCCTACAAGGGTCAGCCCCAGCATTTT.

The chain has TRBV30 and TRBJ2-5; TRBD2 matches 8 bases. CDR1 and CDR2 (germline): GTSNPN, SVGIG (reference sequence). This CDR3 region has 15 residues. V lost 4 bases and J lost 1; bases outside the gene matches: 8. CDR3 region: CAWKNSGKGQETQYF. The CDR3 nucleotides are TGTGCCTGGAAGAATAGCGGGAAGGGCCAAGAGACCCAGTACTTC.

J is TRBJ2-2 and V is TRBV10-2; 7 nucleotides agree with TRBD2. The length of the CDR3 is 16 residues. Germline V gene data show CDR1 as WSHSY and CDR2 as SAAADI. Trimming at V came to 6 bases and at J to 6 bases, leaving 13 bases not matched to a gene. The CDR3 protein is CASSQWMGGDAGELFF. The CDR3 nucleotides are TGCGCCAGCAGCCAATGGATGGGAGGGGATGCCGGGGAGCTGTTTTTT.